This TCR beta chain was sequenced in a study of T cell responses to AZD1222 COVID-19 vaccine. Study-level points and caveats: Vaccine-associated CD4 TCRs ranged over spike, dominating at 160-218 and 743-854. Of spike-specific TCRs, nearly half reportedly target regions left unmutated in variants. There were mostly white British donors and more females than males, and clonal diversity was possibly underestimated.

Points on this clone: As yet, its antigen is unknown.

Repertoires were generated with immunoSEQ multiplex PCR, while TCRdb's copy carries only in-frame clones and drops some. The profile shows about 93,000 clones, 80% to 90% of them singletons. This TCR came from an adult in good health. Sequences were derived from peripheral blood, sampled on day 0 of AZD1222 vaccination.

The CDR3 here is CASSRGTVSSYEQYF. The CDR3 nucleotides read TGTGCCAGCAGCCGGGGGACGGTGAGCTCCTACGAGCAGTACTTC. The V gene is TRBV3-1 (or the pseudogene TRBV3-2), the J gene TRBJ2-7; D is possibly TRBD1 or TRBD2 (5 bases each). Germline assignment: CDR1 LGHDT and CDR2 YNNKEL (reference sequence). Trimming shortened V by 4 bases and J by 0 bases, and 13 bases separated the two germline ends. This CDR3 comprises 15 residues.